This T cell receptor beta chain was identified in a study of T cell repertoires in cytomegalovirus infection (dated by TCRdb to between 2018 and 2021). Notes on the research overall: Donor HLA type was relevant to the analysis, as public TCR beta signatures indicated carriage of CMV infection together with the matching HLA type.

General conclusions and limits of the study: In both this cohort and an independent cohort of several hundred donors, the cumulative frequency of public TCR beta family members distinguished carriers of CMV infection plus the relevant HLA type. In the ex vivo response, HLA-C-restricted CMV-specific TCR beta clonotypes were dominant, and in two of eight donors the single most frequent clonotype came from this HLA-C-restricted group.

The trim is 0 bases for V and 0 bases for J, with a gap of 12 bases between the germline ends. CDR1 MNHNS and CDR2 SASEGT are derived from the germline V gene. The CDR3 covers 18 residues, taking in both the cysteine and the phenylalanine. Here the CDR3 DNA is all that survives: 54 bases in frame from base 1. The instrument given in TCRdb is Illumina HiSeq 1500. TCRdb trimmed public reads at Q25 via fastp, called clones via MiXCR and kept in-frame beta chains. Merged by CDR3 protein, the rows form single entries marked with the most common genes and DNA. The sample table holds roughly 81,000 distinct CDR3 sequences, of which 3.7% were seen once. The ten largest account for under 5.5% of the sample. Many counts were recorded for this clonotype. The clone's antigen remains unknown. No quality values exist for individual bases; no much larger clone is one base distant.

The sequenced material came from PBMCs. This receptor chain uses TRBV6-1 and TRBJ1-6; perhaps TRBD1 is the D gene, with 5 bases matching. The receptor comes from a human donor in good health (CMV status not recorded). Some clones in this sample may be carry-over from other donors' samples. The sequence in DNA is TGTGCCAGCAGTGAAGCGCTTGGGGGTAGCTCCTATAATTCACCCCTCCACTTT. The translation is CASSEALGGSSYNSPLHF.